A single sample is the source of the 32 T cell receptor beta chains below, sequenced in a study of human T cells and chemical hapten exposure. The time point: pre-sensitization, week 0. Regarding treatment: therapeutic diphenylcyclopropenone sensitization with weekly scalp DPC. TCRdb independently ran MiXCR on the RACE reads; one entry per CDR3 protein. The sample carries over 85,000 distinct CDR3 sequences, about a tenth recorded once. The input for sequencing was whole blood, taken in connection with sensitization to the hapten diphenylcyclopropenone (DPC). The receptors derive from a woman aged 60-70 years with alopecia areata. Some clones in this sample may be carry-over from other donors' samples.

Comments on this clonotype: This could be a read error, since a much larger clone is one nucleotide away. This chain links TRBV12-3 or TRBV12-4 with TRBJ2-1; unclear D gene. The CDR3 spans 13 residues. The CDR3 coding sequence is TGTGCCAGCTGTTTTGAAAGGGTTAATGAGCAGTTCTTC. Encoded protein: CASCFERVNEQFF.

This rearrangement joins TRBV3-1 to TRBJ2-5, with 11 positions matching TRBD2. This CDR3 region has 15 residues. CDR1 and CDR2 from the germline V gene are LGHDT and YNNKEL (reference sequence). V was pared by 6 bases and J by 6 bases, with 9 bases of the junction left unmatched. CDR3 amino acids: CASSRNSGGAKTQYF. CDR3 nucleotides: TGTGCCAGCAGTCGAAATAGCGGGGGGGCGAAGACCCAGTACTTC.

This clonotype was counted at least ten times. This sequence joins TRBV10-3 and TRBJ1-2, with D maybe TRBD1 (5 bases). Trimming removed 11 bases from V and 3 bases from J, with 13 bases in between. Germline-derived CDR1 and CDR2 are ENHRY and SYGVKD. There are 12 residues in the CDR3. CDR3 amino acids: CASRTGDYGYTF. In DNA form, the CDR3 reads TGTGCCTCCAGAACAGGAGACTATGGCTACACCTTC.

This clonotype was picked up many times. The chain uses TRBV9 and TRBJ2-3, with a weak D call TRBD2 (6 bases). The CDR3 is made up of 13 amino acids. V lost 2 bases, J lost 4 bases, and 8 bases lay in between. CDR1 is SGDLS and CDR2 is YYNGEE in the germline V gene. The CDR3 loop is CASSVWGADTQYF. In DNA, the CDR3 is TGTGCCAGCAGCGTGTGGGGGGCAGATACGCAGTATTTT.

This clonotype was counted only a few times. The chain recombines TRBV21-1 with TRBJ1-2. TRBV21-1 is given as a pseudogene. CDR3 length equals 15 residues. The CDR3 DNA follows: TGTGCCAGCAGCCCCCACCAACGGCGGGATGAGGGCTACACCTTC. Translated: CASSPHQRRDEGYTF.

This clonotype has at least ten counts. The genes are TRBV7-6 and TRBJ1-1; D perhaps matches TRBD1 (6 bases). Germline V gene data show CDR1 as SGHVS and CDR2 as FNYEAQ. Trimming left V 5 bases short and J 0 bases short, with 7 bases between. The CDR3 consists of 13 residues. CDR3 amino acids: CASSRDMNTEAFF. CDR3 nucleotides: TGTGCCAGCAGCAGGGACATGAACACTGAAGCTTTCTTT.

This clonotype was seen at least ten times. The CDR3 protein is CASSQSGGPGAEQYF. CDR3 DNA sequence: TGTGCCAGCAGCCAAAGCGGGGGCCCCGGGGCCGAGCAGTACTTC. The chain links TRBV7-2 to TRBJ2-7, with 8 nucleotides matching TRBD2. V shed 5 bases and J 6 bases; nucleotides not matched to a gene: 12. This CDR3 region has 15 residues. CDR1 is SGHTA and CDR2 is FQGNSA in the germline V gene.

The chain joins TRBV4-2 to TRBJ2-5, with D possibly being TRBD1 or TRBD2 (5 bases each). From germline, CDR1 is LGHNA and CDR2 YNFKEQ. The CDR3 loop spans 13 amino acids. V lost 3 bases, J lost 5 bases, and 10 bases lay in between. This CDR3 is CASSQAGTETQYF. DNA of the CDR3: TGTGCCAGCAGCCAGGCAGGGACGGAGACCCAGTACTTC.

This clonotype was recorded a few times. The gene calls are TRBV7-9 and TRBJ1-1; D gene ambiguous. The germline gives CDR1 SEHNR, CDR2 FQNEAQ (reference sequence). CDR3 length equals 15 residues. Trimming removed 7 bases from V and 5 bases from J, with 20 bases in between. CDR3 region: CASTPWGPPGTEAFF. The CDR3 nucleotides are TGTGCCAGCACCCCGTGGGGTCCGCCGGGGACTGAAGCTTTCTTT.

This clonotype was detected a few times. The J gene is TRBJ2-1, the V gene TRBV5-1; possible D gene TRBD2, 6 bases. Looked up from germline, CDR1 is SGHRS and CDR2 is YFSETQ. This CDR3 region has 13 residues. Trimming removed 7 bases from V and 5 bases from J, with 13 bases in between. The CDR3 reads CASSFGGDNEQFF. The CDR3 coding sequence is TGCGCCAGCTCCTTCGGGGGAGACAATGAGCAGTTCTTC.

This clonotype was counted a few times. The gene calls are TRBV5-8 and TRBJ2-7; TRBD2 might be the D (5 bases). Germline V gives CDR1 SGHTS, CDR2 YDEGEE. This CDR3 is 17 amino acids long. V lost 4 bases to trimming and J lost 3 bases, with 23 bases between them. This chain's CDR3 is CASSPRTSSQGGYEQYF. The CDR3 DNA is TGTGCCAGCAGCCCCCGGACGTCATCCCAAGGAGGCTACGAGCAGTACTTC. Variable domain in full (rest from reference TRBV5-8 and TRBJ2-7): EAGVTQSPTHLIKTRGQQATLRCSPISGHTSVYWYQQALGLGLQFLLWYDEGEERNRGNFPPRFSGRQFPNYSSELNVNALELEDSALYLCASSPRTSSQGGYEQYFGPGTRLTVT.

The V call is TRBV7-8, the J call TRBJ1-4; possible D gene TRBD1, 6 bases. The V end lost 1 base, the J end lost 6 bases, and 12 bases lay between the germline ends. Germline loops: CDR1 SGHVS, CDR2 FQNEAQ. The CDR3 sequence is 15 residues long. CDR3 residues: CASSLVPRGDEKLFF. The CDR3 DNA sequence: TGTGCCAGCAGCTTAGTTCCCAGGGGAGATGAAAAACTGTTTTTT.

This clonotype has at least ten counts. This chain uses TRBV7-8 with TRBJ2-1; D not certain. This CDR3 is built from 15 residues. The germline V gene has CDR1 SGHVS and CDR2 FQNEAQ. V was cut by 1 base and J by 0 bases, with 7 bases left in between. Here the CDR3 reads CASSLGFGSYNEQFF. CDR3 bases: TGTGCCAGCAGCTTAGGTTTCGGCTCCTACAATGAGCAGTTCTTC.

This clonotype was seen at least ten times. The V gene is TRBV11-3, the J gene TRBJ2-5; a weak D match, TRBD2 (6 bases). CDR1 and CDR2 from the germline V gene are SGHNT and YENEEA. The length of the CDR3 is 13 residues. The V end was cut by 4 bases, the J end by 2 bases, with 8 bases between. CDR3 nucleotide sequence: TGTGCCAGCAGCTCGGACTATCAAGAGACCCAGTACTTC. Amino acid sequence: CASSSDYQETQYF.

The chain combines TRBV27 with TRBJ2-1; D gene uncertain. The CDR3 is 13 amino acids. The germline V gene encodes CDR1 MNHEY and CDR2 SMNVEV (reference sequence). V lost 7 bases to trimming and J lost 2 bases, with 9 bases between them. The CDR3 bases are TGTGCCAGCACGGCAGCACCCTACAATGAGCAGTTCTTC. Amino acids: CASTAAPYNEQFF.

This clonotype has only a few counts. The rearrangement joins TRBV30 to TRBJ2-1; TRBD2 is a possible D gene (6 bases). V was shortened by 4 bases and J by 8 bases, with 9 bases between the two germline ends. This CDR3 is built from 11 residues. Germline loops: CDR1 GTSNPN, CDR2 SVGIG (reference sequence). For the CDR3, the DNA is TGTGCCTGGAAACTAGCCGATGAGCAGTTCTTC. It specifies CAWKLADEQFF.

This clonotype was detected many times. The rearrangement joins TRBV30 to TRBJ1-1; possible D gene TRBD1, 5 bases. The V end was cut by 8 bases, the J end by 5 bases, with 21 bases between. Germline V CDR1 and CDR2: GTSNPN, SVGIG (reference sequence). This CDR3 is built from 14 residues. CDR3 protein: CARRSRGVGTEAFF. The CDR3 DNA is TGTGCCCGCAGGAGTAGGGGAGTGGGGACTGAAGCTTTCTTT.

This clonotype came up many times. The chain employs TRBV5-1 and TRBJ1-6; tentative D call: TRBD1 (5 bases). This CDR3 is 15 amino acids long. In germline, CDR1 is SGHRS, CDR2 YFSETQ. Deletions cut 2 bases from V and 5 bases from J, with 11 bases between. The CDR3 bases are TGCGCCAGCAGCTTAGGAGGGGCGGATAATTCACCCCTCCACTTT. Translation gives CASSLGGADNSPLHF.

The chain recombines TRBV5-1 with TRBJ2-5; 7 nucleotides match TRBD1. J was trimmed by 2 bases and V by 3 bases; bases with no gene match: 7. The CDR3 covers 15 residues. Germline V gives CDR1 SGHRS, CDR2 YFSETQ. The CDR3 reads CASSWMGQMQETQYF. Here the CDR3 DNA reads TGCGCCAGCAGCTGGATGGGACAGATGCAAGAGACCCAGTACTTC.

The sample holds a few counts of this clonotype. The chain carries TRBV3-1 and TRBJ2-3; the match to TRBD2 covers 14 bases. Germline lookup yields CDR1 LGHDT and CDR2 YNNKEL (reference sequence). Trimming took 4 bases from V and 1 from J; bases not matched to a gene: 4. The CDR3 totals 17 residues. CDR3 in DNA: TGTGCCAGCAGCCTCCGACTAGCGGGGGGGCGCACAGATACGCAGTATTTT. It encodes CASSLRLAGGRTDTQYF.

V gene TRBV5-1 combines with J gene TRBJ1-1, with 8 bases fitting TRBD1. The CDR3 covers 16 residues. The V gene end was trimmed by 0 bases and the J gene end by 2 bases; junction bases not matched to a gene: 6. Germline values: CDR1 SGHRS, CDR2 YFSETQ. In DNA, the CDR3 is TGCGCCAGCAGCTTGGAACAGGGGGGTTTCAACACTGAAGCTTTCTTT. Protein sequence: CASSLEQGGFNTEAFF.

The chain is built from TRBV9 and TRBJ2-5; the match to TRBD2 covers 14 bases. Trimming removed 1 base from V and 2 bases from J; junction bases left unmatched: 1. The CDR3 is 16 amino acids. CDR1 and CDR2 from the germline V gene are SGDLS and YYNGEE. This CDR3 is CASSVRLAGGQETQYF. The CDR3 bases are TGTGCCAGCAGCGTACGACTAGCGGGGGGGCAAGAGACCCAGTACTTC.

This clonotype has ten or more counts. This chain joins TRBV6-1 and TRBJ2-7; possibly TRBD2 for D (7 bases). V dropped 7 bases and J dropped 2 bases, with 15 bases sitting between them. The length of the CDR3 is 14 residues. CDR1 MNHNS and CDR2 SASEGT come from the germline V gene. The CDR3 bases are TGTGCCAGCAAAGGGGAGGGGGTCACCTACGAGCAGTACTTC. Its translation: CASKGEGVTYEQYF.

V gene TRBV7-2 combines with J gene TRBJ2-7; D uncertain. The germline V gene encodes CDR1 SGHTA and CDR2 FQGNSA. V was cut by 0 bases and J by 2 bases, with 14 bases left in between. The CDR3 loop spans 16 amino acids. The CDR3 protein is CASSLAGPIAAYEQYF. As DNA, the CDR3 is TGTGCCAGCAGCTTAGCAGGTCCCATTGCAGCCTACGAGCAGTACTTC.

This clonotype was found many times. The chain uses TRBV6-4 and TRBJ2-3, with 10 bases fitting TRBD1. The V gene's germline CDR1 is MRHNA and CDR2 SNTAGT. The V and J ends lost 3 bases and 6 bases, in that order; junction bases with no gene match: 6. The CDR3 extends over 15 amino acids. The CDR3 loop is CASSEKGQGSDTQYF. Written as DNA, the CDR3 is TGTGCCAGCAGTGAGAAGGGACAGGGGTCCGATACGCAGTATTTT.

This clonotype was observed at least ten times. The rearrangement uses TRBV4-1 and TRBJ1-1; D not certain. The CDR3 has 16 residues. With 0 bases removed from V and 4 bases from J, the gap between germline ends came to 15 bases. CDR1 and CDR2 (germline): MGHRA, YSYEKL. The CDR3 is CASSQESLGMGTEAFF. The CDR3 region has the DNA TGCGCCAGCAGCCAAGAATCATTGGGTATGGGCACTGAAGCTTTCTTT.

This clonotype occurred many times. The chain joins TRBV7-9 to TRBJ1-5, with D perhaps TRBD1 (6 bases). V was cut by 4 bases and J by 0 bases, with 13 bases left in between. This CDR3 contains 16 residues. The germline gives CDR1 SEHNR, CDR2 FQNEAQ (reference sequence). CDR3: CASSSNREYSNQPQHF. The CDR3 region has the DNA TGTGCCAGCAGCTCGAACAGGGAATATAGCAATCAGCCCCAGCATTTT.

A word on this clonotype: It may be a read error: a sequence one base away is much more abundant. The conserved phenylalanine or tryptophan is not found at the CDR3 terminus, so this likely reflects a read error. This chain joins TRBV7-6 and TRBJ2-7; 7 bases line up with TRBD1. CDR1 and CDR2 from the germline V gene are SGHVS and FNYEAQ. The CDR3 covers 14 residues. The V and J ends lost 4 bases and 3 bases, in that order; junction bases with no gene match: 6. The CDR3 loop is CASSSRDRIYEQYS. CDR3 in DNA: TGTGCCAGCAGCTCGAGGGACAGAATCTACGAGCAGTACTCC.

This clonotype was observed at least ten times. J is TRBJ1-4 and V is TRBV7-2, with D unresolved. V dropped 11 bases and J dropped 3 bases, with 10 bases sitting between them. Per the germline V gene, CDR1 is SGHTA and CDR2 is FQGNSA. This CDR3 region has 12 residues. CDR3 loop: CAWQTANEKLFF. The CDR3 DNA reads TGTGCCTGGCAGACCGCTAATGAAAAACTGTTTTTT.

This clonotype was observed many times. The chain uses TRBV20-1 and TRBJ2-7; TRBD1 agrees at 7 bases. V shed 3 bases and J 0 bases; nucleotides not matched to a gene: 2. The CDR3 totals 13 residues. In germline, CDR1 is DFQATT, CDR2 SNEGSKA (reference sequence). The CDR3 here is CSASRGYSYEQYF. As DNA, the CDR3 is TGCAGTGCTAGCAGGGGGTACTCCTACGAGCAGTACTTC.

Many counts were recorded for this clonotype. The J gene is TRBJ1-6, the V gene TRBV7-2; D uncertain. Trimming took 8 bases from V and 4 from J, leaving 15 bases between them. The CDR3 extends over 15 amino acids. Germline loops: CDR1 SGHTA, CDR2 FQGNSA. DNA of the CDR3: TGTGCCAGCGGGCAAGGGTCGGGGTATAATTCACCCCTCCACTTT. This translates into CASGQGSGYNSPLHF.

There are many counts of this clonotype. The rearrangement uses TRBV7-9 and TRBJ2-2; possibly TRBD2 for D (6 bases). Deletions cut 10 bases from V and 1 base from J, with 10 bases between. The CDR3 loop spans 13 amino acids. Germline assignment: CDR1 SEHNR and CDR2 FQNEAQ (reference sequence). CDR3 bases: TGTGCCACGGGACTCCGGAACACCGGGGAGCTGTTTTTT. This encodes CATGLRNTGELFF.